This entry lists 21 T cell receptor beta chains sequenced from one sample in a study of T cells in narcolepsy. Assay used: immunoSEQ multiplex PCR; TCRdb lists only in-frame clones, some missing. The table has around 35,000 clones, more than 70% seen once. Sequenced sample: memory (CD45RA-) CD4+ T cells from blood. These receptor sequences come from a human donor in good health.

The chain recombines TRBV9 with TRBJ2-1, with TRBD2 matching 9 bases. This CDR3 is 15 amino acids long. V lost 2 bases to trimming and J lost 2 bases; unmatched junction nucleotides: 2. Germline CDR1 SGDLS, CDR2 YYNGEE. Written as DNA, the CDR3 is TGTGCCAGCAGCGTGAGCGGGGGGCCCTACAATGAGCAGTTCTTC. Translation: CASSVSGGPYNEQFF.

This clone was seen only a few times. The genes are TRBV21-1 and TRBJ2-1; TRBD2 is taken as the D call from the table, unchecked against the DNA. TRBV21-1 is noted as a pseudogene. The CDR3 loop spans 17 amino acids. The CDR3, as DNA: TGTGCCAGCAGCGCGGCACCACTAGCGGGTCAGCGGCATGAGCAGTTCTTC. Its protein product is CASSAAPLAGQRHEQFF.

V is TRBV30 and J is TRBJ1-5; no definite D call. CDR1 is GTSNPN and CDR2 is SVGIG in the germline V gene (reference sequence). V shed 2 bases and J shed 1 base, with 12 bases lying between them. The CDR3 totals 15 residues. CDR3 residues: CAWSPGSRSNQPQHF. The CDR3 DNA is TGTGCCTGGAGTCCCGGGTCTCGGAGCAATCAGCCCCAGCATTTT.

The chain links TRBV19 to TRBJ2-7; tentatively, D is TRBD1 (6 bases). Germline assignment: CDR1 LNHDA and CDR2 SQIVND (reference sequence). Trimming removed 8 bases from V and 9 bases from J, with 14 bases in between. The CDR3 sequence is 11 residues long. The chain's CDR3 is CASGTGTPQYF. In DNA form, the CDR3 reads TGTGCCAGTGGAACAGGGACCCCGCAGTACTTC.

The chain uses TRBV7-3 and TRBJ2-5; maybe TRBD2 (6 bases). The CDR3 contains 14 residues. Germline CDR1 and CDR2: SGHTA and FQGTGA. Trimming cost V 5 bases and J 5 bases, with 15 bases left between them. The CDR3 DNA is TGTGCCAGCAGCCCGATCGGGGGAGGCGAGACCCAGTACTTC. It translates to CASSPIGGGETQYF.

This clone came up a few times. The J gene is TRBJ2-3, the V gene TRBV4-2, with TRBD2 matching over 12 bases. Germline V gene sequence: CDR1 LGHNA, CDR2 YNFKEQ. The trim removed 4 bases at V and 6 bases at J, leaving 2 bases unmatched. The CDR3 length is 14 residues. The DNA of the CDR3 is TGTGCCAGCAGCCGTGGACTAGCGGGGGATACGCAGTATTTT. This encodes CASSRGLAGDTQYF.

Turning to this clone: The same CDR3 can be traced to other DNA sequences in this sample. The V and J genes are TRBV5-4 and TRBJ2-3, with a weak D call TRBD2 (6 bases). V dropped 0 bases and J dropped 4 bases, with 6 bases sitting between them. Looked up from germline, CDR1 is SGHNT and CDR2 is YYREEE (reference sequence). This CDR3 comprises 13 residues. The CDR3 region has the DNA TGTGCCAGCAGCTTGGCGGGGGCAGATACGCAGTATTTT. It specifies CASSLAGADTQYF. Drawing the rest from reference TRBV5-4 and TRBJ2-3, the complete variable domain is ETGVTQSPTHLIKTRGQQVTLRCSSQSGHNTVSWYQQALGQGPQFIFQYYREEENGRGNFPPRFSGLQFPNYSSELNVNALELDDSALYLCASSLAGADTQYFGPGTRLTVL.

The gene calls are TRBV30 and TRBJ2-5; TRBD2 agrees at 13 bases. There are 15 residues in the CDR3. CDR1 GTSNPN and CDR2 SVGIG come from the germline V gene (reference sequence). V was clipped by 0 bases and J by 5 bases; unmatched bases: 3. The chain's CDR3 is CAWSVTSGRVETQYF. Written as DNA, the CDR3 is TGTGCCTGGAGTGTAACTAGCGGGAGGGTGGAGACCCAGTACTTC.

The gene calls are TRBV6-9 and TRBJ2-7; tentatively, D is TRBD1 (5 bases). The CDR3 consists of 15 residues. In germline, CDR1 is MNHGY, CDR2 SVAAGI. Trimming took off 4 bases at V and 0 bases at J, with 13 bases between the two ends. CDR3 sequence reads: CASSSPDRSSYEQYF. For the CDR3, the DNA is TGTGCCAGCAGTTCCCCCGACAGAAGCTCCTACGAGCAGTACTTC.

The chain is built from TRBV11-1 and TRBJ2-2; 7 nucleotides align to TRBD1. The CDR3 is made up of 14 amino acids. From germline, CDR1 is SGHAT and CDR2 FQDESV (reference sequence). Trimming at V came to 2 bases and at J to 5 bases, leaving 2 bases not matched to a gene. The CDR3 bases are TGTGCCAGCAGCTTAACAGGGGCAACCGGGGAGCTGTTTTTT. Translating it yields CASSLTGATGELFF.

There are a few counts of this clone. This chain connects TRBV6-6 to TRBJ2-1, with TRBD1 identical over 8 bases. The CDR3 is made up of 15 amino acids. V dropped 7 bases and J dropped 6; count of bases not matched to a gene: 11. CDR1 MNHNY and CDR2 SVGAGI come from the germline V gene (reference sequence). CDR3 amino acids: CASTPTGVMGNEQFF. CDR3 DNA sequence: TGTGCCAGCACCCCGACAGGGGTAATGGGCAATGAGCAGTTCTTC.

This clone was seen more than once but under ten times. The sample carries other DNA sequences with the same CDR3. The CDR3 sequence: CASSVAGASYEQYF. The DNA for the CDR3 is TGTGCCAGCAGCGTAGCGGGGGCCTCCTACGAGCAGTACTTC. V usage is TRBV9 and J usage is TRBJ2-7; the D call may be TRBD1 or TRBD2 (6 bases each). The germline CDR1 and CDR2 sequences are SGDLS and YYNGEE. The V gene lost 0 bases and the J gene lost 0 bases, with 7 bases spanning the gap. The CDR3 is made up of 14 amino acids.

The chain links TRBV6-5 to TRBJ1-1, with unresolved D. Germline CDR1 reads MNHEY; CDR2 reads SVGAGI. The V and J ends lost 7 bases and 6 bases respectively, with 15 bases between them. The CDR3 has 13 residues. CDR3 coding DNA: TGTGCCAGCAAGGACCCGCAGAGCGCTGAAGCTTTCTTT. Amino acid sequence: CASKDPQSAEAFF.

In this sample, this clone turned up once. The chain has TRBV6-1 and TRBJ2-1, with 8 bases fitting TRBD2. CDR1 is MNHNS and CDR2 is SASEGT in the germline V gene. The CDR3 is 13 amino acids. After removal of 7 bases from V and 16 bases from J, the junction contained 15 bases not matched to a gene. The CDR3 DNA is TGTGCCAGCACCTCCACGTTAGGCGGGGGGTGTTTCTTC. It yields the protein CASTSTLGGGCFF.

This chain uses TRBV25-1 with TRBJ2-2, with D hard to call. Germline loops: CDR1 MGHDK, CDR2 SYGVNS. The CDR3 runs to 12 residues. V shed 6 bases and J shed 1 base, with 3 bases lying between them. CDR3 nucleotides: TGTGCCAGCAGGCTGAACACCGGGGAGCTGTTTTTT. Its protein product is CASRLNTGELFF.

The chain combines TRBV7-3 with TRBJ2-5; 9 nucleotides line up with TRBD2. The J segment lost 5 bases and the V segment lost 4 bases, leaving 8 bases of the junction unmatched. CDR1 and CDR2 (germline): SGHTA, FQGTGA. The CDR3 consists of 15 residues. CDR3 residues: CASSYRGRDYETQYF. In DNA form, the CDR3 reads TGTGCCAGCAGCTACCGCGGGAGGGATTACGAGACCCAGTACTTC.

The chain has TRBV19 and TRBJ1-4, with TRBD1 matching over 8 bases. V trimming: 9 bases; J trimming: 10 bases; junction bases outside the gene matches: 13. CDR3 size: 14 residues. The germline V gene encodes CDR1 LNHDA and CDR2 SQIVND (reference sequence). CDR3 nucleotides: TGTGCCAGCACCGGACAGGGCCTGGTTGGAAAACTGTTTTTT. Protein product: CASTGQGLVGKLFF.

The chain recombines TRBV29-1 with TRBJ2-5; D not certain. The CDR3 length is 12 residues. V was cut by 3 bases and J by 2 bases, with 7 bases left in between. Germline assignment: CDR1 SQVTM and CDR2 ANQGSEA. CDR3 residues: CSVDRQQETQYF. DNA of the CDR3: TGCAGCGTTGATAGGCAGCAAGAGACCCAGTACTTC.

The chain is built from TRBV11-2 and TRBJ2-2; 7 bases align to TRBD1. Germline V gene sequence: CDR1 SGHAT, CDR2 FQNNGV. After removal of 5 bases from V and 4 bases from J, the junction contained 7 bases not matched to a gene. CDR3 length equals 15 residues. The CDR3 DNA is TGTGCCAGCAGCCCCCGACAGGGAAGCACCGGGGAGCTGTTTTTT. Translation: CASSPRQGSTGELFF.

The sample holds one count of this clone. The CDR3 sequence: CASTTTGVGSPLHF. In DNA form, the CDR3 reads TGTGCCAGCACCACTACAGGGGTGGGTTCACCCCTCCACTTT. The chain carries TRBV25-1 and TRBJ1-6; TRBD1 agrees at 7 bases. V lost 7 bases to trimming and J lost 9 bases; unmatched junction nucleotides: 9. This CDR3 spans 14 amino acids. Germline values: CDR1 MGHDK, CDR2 SYGVNS.

This clone was counted a single time. The rearrangement joins TRBV4-3 to TRBJ2-7; possibly TRBD2 for D (5 bases). The V end was cut by 0 bases, the J end by 5 bases, with 20 bases between. The germline V gene encodes CDR1 LGHNA and CDR2 YSLEER. The CDR3 runs to 17 residues. CDR3 sequence: CASSQEVAKLVPHEQYF. CDR3 DNA sequence: TGCGCCAGCAGCCAAGAAGTTGCGAAACTAGTTCCCCACGAGCAGTACTTC.